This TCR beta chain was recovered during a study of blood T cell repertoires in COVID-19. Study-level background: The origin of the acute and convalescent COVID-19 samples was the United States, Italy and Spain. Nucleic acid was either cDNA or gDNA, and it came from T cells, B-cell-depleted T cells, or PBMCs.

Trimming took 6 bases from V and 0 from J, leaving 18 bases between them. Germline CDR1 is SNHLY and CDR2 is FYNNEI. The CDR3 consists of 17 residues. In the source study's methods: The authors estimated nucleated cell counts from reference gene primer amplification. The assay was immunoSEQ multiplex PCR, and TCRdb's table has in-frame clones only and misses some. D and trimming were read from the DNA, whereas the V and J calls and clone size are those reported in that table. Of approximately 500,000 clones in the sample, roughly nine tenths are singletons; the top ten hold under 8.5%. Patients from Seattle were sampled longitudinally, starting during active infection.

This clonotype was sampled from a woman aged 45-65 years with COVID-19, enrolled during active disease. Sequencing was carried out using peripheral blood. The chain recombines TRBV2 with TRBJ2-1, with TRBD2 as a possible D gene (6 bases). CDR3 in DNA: TGTGCCAGCAGAGCTATCCTCGGGGGAAGCTCCTACAATGAGCAGTTCTTC. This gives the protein CASRAILGGSSYNEQFF.